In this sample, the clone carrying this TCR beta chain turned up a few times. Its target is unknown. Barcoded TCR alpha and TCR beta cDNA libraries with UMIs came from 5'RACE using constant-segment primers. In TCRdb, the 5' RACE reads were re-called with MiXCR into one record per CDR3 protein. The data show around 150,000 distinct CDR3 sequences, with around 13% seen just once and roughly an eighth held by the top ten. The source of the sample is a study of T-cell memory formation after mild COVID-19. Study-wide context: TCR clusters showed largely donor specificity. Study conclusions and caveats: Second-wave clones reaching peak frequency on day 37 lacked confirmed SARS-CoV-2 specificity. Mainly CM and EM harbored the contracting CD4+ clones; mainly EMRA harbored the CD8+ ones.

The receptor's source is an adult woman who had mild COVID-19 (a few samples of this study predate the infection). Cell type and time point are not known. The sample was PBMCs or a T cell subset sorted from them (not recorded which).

The CDR3 spells CASSLSMGHANEQFF. CDR3 DNA sequence: TGTGCCAGCAGCTTAAGTATGGGCCACGCCAATGAGCAGTTCTTC. The chain is built from TRBV7-3 and TRBJ2-1; no clear D gene. Germline loops: CDR1 SGHTA, CDR2 FQGTGA. The CDR3 sequence is 15 residues long. V lost 1 base to trimming and J lost 6 bases, with 13 bases between them.